A single sample gave rise to the 31 T cell receptor beta chains below, sequenced in a study of T cells in Graves' hyperthyroidism and ophthalmopathy. The CDR3 regions of TCR beta were amplified from RNA transcripts. HTBI primers were the set used in a first-round RT-PCR of the TCR CDR3. MiXCR was run by TCRdb on the multiplex PCR reads, yielding one entry per CDR3 protein. The sample consists of 550,000 to 600,000 distinct CDR3 sequences, approximately 14% of them appearing once. Input material: blood. The receptor source for this set is a woman aged 18-30 years with Graves' ophthalmopathy.

The table lists this clonotype with many counts. The rearrangement joins TRBV7-2 to TRBJ2-1; D remains ambiguous. The CDR3 contains 15 residues. Germline-derived CDR1 and CDR2 are SGHTA and FQGNSA. V was clipped by 6 bases and J by 0 bases, with 12 bases between them. This chain's CDR3 is CASSKVVSSYNEQFF. DNA for the CDR3: TGTGCCAGCAGTAAAGTAGTCAGCTCCTACAATGAGCAGTTCTTC.

The genes are TRBV30 and TRBJ2-3; tentatively, D is TRBD2 (5 bases). Germline assignment: CDR1 GTSNPN and CDR2 SVGIG (reference sequence). The V end was cut by 7 bases, the J end by 1 base, with 15 bases between. This CDR3 has 14 residues. The CDR3 protein is CASLRETGTDTQYF. CDR3 nucleotide sequence: TGTGCCTCCCTGAGGGAAACGGGCACAGATACGCAGTATTTT.

This clonotype occurred many times. This sequence joins TRBV6-1 and TRBJ1-5; TRBD1 agrees at 11 bases. The CDR3 has 16 residues. With 0 bases clipped from V and 5 bases from J, the junction kept 3 bases outside the gene matches. CDR1 is MNHNS and CDR2 is SASEGT in the germline V gene. The CDR3: CASSEAWTGGYQPQHF. The CDR3 nucleotides are TGTGCCAGCAGTGAAGCGTGGACAGGGGGCTATCAGCCCCAGCATTTT.

This clonotype appeared many times. The chain combines TRBV12-3 or TRBV12-4 with TRBJ1-5; weak D call: TRBD1 (6 bases). The CDR3 is made up of 18 amino acids. V was trimmed by 5 bases and J by 10 bases, leaving 30 bases between them. In DNA form, the CDR3 reads TGTGCCAGCAGTCTCGTAACTTTAGGGGGACGGGATATCTCACCCCAGCATTTT. Protein sequence: CASSLVTLGGRDISPQHF.

This clonotype was recorded at least ten times. The rearrangement links TRBV20-1 to TRBJ1-2; no firm D call. Germline CDR1 and CDR2: DFQATT and SNEGSKA (reference sequence). The CDR3 spans 13 residues. V was clipped by 6 bases and J by 2 bases, with 13 bases between them. This chain's CDR3 is CSADAILNYGYTF. CDR3 coding DNA: TGCAGTGCAGATGCGATTCTAAACTATGGCTACACCTTC.

V is TRBV6-5 and J is TRBJ1-5; 7 nucleotides line up with TRBD1. The V gene's germline CDR1 is MNHEY and CDR2 SVGAGI. This CDR3 is 18 amino acids long. Losses at the gene ends were 0 bases for V and 3 bases for J; bases not matched to a gene: 11. The CDR3 sequence is CASSYSTQFDRDNQPQHF. CDR3 bases: TGTGCCAGCAGTTACTCGACCCAATTCGACAGGGACAATCAGCCCCAGCATTTT.

The table lists this clonotype with a few counts. The rearrangement joins TRBV27 to TRBJ2-1, with D possibly being TRBD2 (6 bases). Trimming left V 7 bases short and J 4 bases short, with 20 bases between. Per germline, CDR1 MNHEY and CDR2 SMNVEV (reference sequence). The CDR3 contains 16 residues. CDR3 coding DNA: TGTGCCAGCATAGGCAGGAGGGGAGTGGGATACAATGAGCAGTTCTTC. Its protein product is CASIGRRGVGYNEQFF.

This chain uses TRBV11-2 with TRBJ1-2; D unresolved. The ends were cut back, 3 bases at V and 6 bases at J, with 8 bases in the middle. The CDR3 has 12 amino acids. Germline CDR1 is SGHAT and CDR2 is FQNNGV. CDR3 DNA: TGTGCCAGCAGCTTCGGCCAGGATGGCTACACCTTC. Its translation: CASSFGQDGYTF.

The V gene is TRBV11-2, the J gene TRBJ2-7; D is possibly TRBD2 (7 bases). The length of the CDR3 is 16 residues. From germline, CDR1 is SGHAT and CDR2 FQNNGV. Between the trimmed V and J ends, which lost 5 bases and 2 bases, there was a span of 19 bases. The CDR3 region is CASSQGFRGAAYEQYF. For the CDR3, the DNA is TGTGCCAGCAGCCAAGGGTTCCGGGGGGCTGCCTACGAGCAGTACTTC.

This clonotype occurred many times. The V gene is TRBV28, the J gene TRBJ1-1; D may be TRBD1 (5 bases). In germline, CDR1 is MDHEN, CDR2 SYDVKM. This CDR3 is built from 18 residues. The ends were cut back, 7 bases at V and 4 bases at J, with 28 bases in the middle. The CDR3: CASTKVRGRWVLGTEAFF. CDR3 DNA: TGTGCCAGCACCAAAGTAAGGGGACGGTGGGTCCTTGGCACTGAAGCTTTCTTT.

This clonotype has only one observation. The rearrangement links TRBV7-3 to TRBJ2-4; 10 positions agree with TRBD1. Trimming cost V 7 bases and J 0 bases; bases outside gene matches: 12. Germline V CDR1 and CDR2: SGHTA, FQGTGA. This CDR3 has 18 amino acids. The CDR3 region is CASNGTGQGRLAKNIQYF. DNA of the CDR3: TGTGCCAGCAACGGCACGGGACAGGGGCGGCTAGCCAAAAACATTCAGTACTTC. The full variable domain, its missing parts supplied by reference TRBV7-3 and TRBJ2-4, is GAGVSQTPSNKVTEKGKYVELRCDPISGHTALYWYRQSLGQGPEFLIYFQGTGAADDSGLPNDRFFAVRPEGSVSTLKIQRTERGDSAVYLCASNGTGQGRLAKNIQYFGAGTRLSVL.

In this sample, this clonotype turned up many times. V usage is TRBV20-1 and J usage is TRBJ2-7, with 10 bases matching TRBD2. Germline V gene sequence: CDR1 DFQATT, CDR2 SNEGSKA (reference sequence). The CDR3 loop spans 14 amino acids. The junction had 7 bases not matched to a gene; V was cut back by 6 bases and J by 2 bases. The CDR3 nucleotides are TGCAGTGCCCAACCCAGCGGGAGGGCCTACGAGCAGTACTTC. Translated, it gives CSAQPSGRAYEQYF.

This clonotype was found many times. The chain uses TRBV30 and TRBJ2-1; the match to TRBD1 covers 7 bases. The CDR3 runs to 15 residues. Germline lookup yields CDR1 GTSNPN and CDR2 SVGIG (reference sequence). Trimming removed 0 bases from V and 3 bases from J; junction bases left unmatched: 5. CDR3 loop: CAWSVGTVDYNEQFF. CDR3 coding DNA: TGTGCCTGGAGTGTAGGGACAGTAGACTACAATGAGCAGTTCTTC.

This clonotype has ten or more counts. In DNA, the CDR3 is TGCGCCAGCAGTCCGCGCTTCTTCGATCCCGCTGAAGCTTTCTTT. It codes for CASSPRFFDPAEAFF. This rearrangement joins TRBV10-2 to TRBJ1-1; no clear D. V lost 5 bases and J 6 bases, leaving 19 bases between the germline ends. The CDR3 is 15 residues long. Germline CDR1 reads WSHSY; CDR2 reads SAAADI.

This clonotype was counted at least ten times. J is TRBJ2-3 and V is TRBV5-1; TRBD1 or TRBD2 may be the D gene (5 bases each). Germline lookup yields CDR1 SGHRS and CDR2 YFSETQ. The CDR3 sequence is 15 residues long. With 4 bases removed from V and 6 bases from J, the gap between germline ends came to 18 bases. CDR3 DNA sequence: TGCGCCAGCAGCGGAAGGGACCACGGTTCGGATACGCAGTATTTT. Residues: CASSGRDHGSDTQYF.

This clonotype has ten or more counts. The rearrangement uses TRBV5-1 and TRBJ2-5; D gene unclear. Germline V CDR1 and CDR2: SGHRS, YFSETQ. The CDR3 length is 14 residues. V was shortened by 1 base and J by 2 bases, with 9 bases between the two germline ends. The CDR3 sequence is CASSLRVLQETQYF. The CDR3 region has the DNA TGCGCCAGCAGCTTGAGGGTTTTACAAGAGACCCAGTACTTC. The complete variable domain, with remaining parts taken from reference TRBV5-1 and TRBJ2-5, reads KAGVTQTPRYLIKTRGQQVTLSCSPISGHRSVSWYQQTPGQGLQFLFEYFSETQRNKGNFPGRFSGRQFSNSRSEMNVSTLELGDSALYLCASSLRVLQETQYFGPGTRLLVL.

V usage is TRBV24-1 and J usage is TRBJ2-7, with a possible D match to TRBD1 (5 bases). V was shortened by 3 bases and J by 3 bases, with 8 bases between the two germline ends. Looked up from germline, CDR1 is KGHDR and CDR2 is SFDVKD. The CDR3 is 13 residues long. CDR3: CATSDRQHYEQYF. DNA for the CDR3: TGTGCCACCAGTGATCGACAGCACTACGAGCAGTACTTC.

There are many counts of this clonotype. The V and J genes are TRBV20-1 and TRBJ1-2, with D maybe TRBD1 (6 bases). Germline-derived CDR1 and CDR2 are DFQATT and SNEGSKA (reference sequence). Trimming removed 6 bases at V and 6 bases at J, with 20 bases between. This CDR3 is built from 14 residues. The chain's CDR3 is CSAPGTLGVDGYTF. CDR3 coding DNA: TGCAGTGCCCCCGGGACATTGGGCGTCGATGGCTACACCTTC.

The table lists this clonotype with many counts. This sequence joins TRBV6-1 and TRBJ2-1; 11 bases match TRBD1. Per the germline V gene, CDR1 is MNHNS and CDR2 is SASEGT. V shed 5 bases and J 4 bases; nucleotides not matched to a gene: 4. The CDR3 extends over 15 amino acids. As DNA, the CDR3 is TGTGCCAGCAGTTCGGGACAGGGGGGATACAATGAGCAGTTCTTC. This codes for CASSSGQGGYNEQFF.

For the CDR3, the DNA is TGTGCCAGTAGCCACGGACTAGCGGACTACAATGAGCAGTTCTTC. Its translation: CASSHGLADYNEQFF. V gene TRBV19 combines with J gene TRBJ2-1; 10 nucleotides align to TRBD2. The CDR3 spans 15 residues. Germline lookup yields CDR1 LNHDA and CDR2 SQIVND (reference sequence). J was trimmed by 3 bases and V by 6 bases; bases with no gene match: 5.

This clonotype showed up many times. The chain uses TRBV28 and TRBJ2-1; D is perhaps TRBD1 (6 bases). The CDR3 is 15 residues long. CDR1 is MDHEN and CDR2 is SYDVKM in the germline V gene. Trimming shortened V by 3 bases and J by 8 bases, and 17 bases separated the two germline ends. CDR3 DNA: TGTGCCAGCAGTTTTAAGGGCAGGGGTCGGGATGAGCAGTTCTTC. Residues: CASSFKGRGRDEQFF.

There are a few counts of this clonotype. The rearrangement uses TRBV4-2 and TRBJ2-7; 7 nucleotides match TRBD1. The V and J ends lost 4 bases and 4 bases, in that order; junction bases with no gene match: 10. The CDR3 sequence is 15 residues long. Per the germline V gene, CDR1 is LGHNA and CDR2 is YNFKEQ. In DNA, the CDR3 is TGTGCCAGCAGCCCCGGGGCAGGGGGTATATACGAGCAGTACTTC. This codes for CASSPGAGGIYEQYF.

The chain uses TRBV10-3 and TRBJ2-7; D may correspond to TRBD1 or TRBD2 (6 bases each). Germline values: CDR1 ENHRY, CDR2 SYGVKD. Trimming shortened V by 4 bases and J by 7 bases, and 11 bases separated the two germline ends. The CDR3 is 12 amino acids. CDR3 DNA sequence: TGTGCCATCAGTGCAGGGGAGGAGGAGCAGTACTTC. This sequence encodes CAISAGEEEQYF.

This clonotype was counted only a few times. The chain carries TRBV19 and TRBJ2-7; 7 bases are a match to TRBD2. J was trimmed by 3 bases and V by 2 bases; bases with no gene match: 7. Germline loops: CDR1 LNHDA, CDR2 SQIVND (reference sequence). This CDR3 comprises 15 residues. CDR3 bases: TGTGCCAGTAGTATAAAGCTACTAGCGAGCTACGAGCAGTACTTC. It encodes CASSIKLLASYEQYF.

The chain joins TRBV19 to TRBJ2-4; 9 bases agree with TRBD2. Trimming removed 3 bases from V and 8 bases from J; junction bases left unmatched: 11. Per the germline V gene, CDR1 is LNHDA and CDR2 is SQIVND (reference sequence). CDR3 length equals 16 residues. DNA for the CDR3: TGTGCCAGTAGTATTAGGGCGGGAGGGCGGGGGGACATTCAGTACTTC. Translated, it gives CASSIRAGGRGDIQYF.

J is TRBJ2-7 and V is TRBV13; 10 nucleotides match TRBD1. The V gene end was trimmed by 4 bases and the J gene end by 2 bases; junction bases not matched to a gene: 5. The V gene's germline CDR1 is PRHDT and CDR2 FYEKMQ (reference sequence). CDR3 size: 15 residues. The CDR3 sequence: CASSSRGQGTYEQYF. DNA of the CDR3: TGTGCCAGCAGCTCACGGGGACAGGGGACCTACGAGCAGTACTTC.

This clonotype was detected many times. The V gene is TRBV27, the J gene TRBJ2-7, with no clear D. This CDR3 comprises 14 residues. Deletions cut 2 bases from V and 1 base from J, with 9 bases between. Looked up from germline, CDR1 is MNHEY and CDR2 is SMNVEV (reference sequence). In nucleotides, the CDR3 is TGTGCCAGCAGTTTAGATTACACTTCCTACGAGCAGTACTTC. Amino acids: CASSLDYTSYEQYF.

In its sample, this clonotype was seen many times. The rearrangement uses TRBV6-2 or TRBV6-3 and TRBJ2-7; 9 bases are a match to TRBD2. Germline CDR1 and CDR2: MNHEY and SVGEGT. Unmatched junction bases numbered 28, after V lost 4 bases and J lost 3 bases. The CDR3 spans 22 residues. The CDR3 spells CASSFDSSGKGGLAGNIYEQYF. The CDR3 nucleotides read TGTGCCAGCAGTTTCGATTCCTCCGGGAAGGGAGGTCTAGCGGGGAACATCTACGAGCAGTACTTC.

J is TRBJ2-7 and V is TRBV10-3, with D possibly matching TRBD1 (5 bases). This CDR3 region has 12 residues. V gave up 6 bases and J gave up 6 bases, with 12 bases separating them. The germline V gene has CDR1 ENHRY and CDR2 SYGVKD. The DNA for the CDR3 is TGTGCCATCAGCCCCCCCCAGGGCGAGCAGTACTTC. It codes for CAISPPQGEQYF.

This clonotype was seen a handful of times. The genes are TRBV7-6 and TRBJ2-1, with 9 positions matching TRBD2. The length of the CDR3 is 15 residues. J gave up 6 bases and V 5 bases, and 8 bases lay outside the gene matches. The V gene's germline CDR1 is SGHVS and CDR2 FNYEAQ. CDR3: CASSPGTSQLNEQFF. The CDR3 nucleotides are TGTGCCAGCAGCCCCGGGACTAGCCAACTCAATGAGCAGTTCTTC.

This clonotype was observed at least ten times. The rearrangement uses TRBV12-5 and TRBJ1-2; 7 bases match TRBD1. CDR1 LGHNT and CDR2 FRNRAP come from the germline V gene. J lost 4 bases, V lost 0 bases, and 5 bases had no gene match. CDR3 length equals 15 residues. This CDR3 reads CASGLVAGGGYGYTF. The CDR3 nucleotides are TGTGCTAGTGGTTTGGTGGCAGGGGGAGGCTATGGCTACACCTTC.